The 28 T cell receptor beta chains below come from one sample, sequenced in a study of T cells in Graves' hyperthyroidism and ophthalmopathy. The investigators amplified TCR beta CDR3 regions from RNA transcripts. The primer set for the first-round RT-PCR of the TCR CDR3 was HTBI. Via MiXCR, TCRdb re-called the multiplex PCR reads, giving one row per CDR3 protein. The sample carries about 770,000 distinct CDR3 sequences, 18% recorded once. The material sequenced was blood. The receptors come from a woman in her forties or fifties with Graves' hyperthyroidism that later progressed to Graves' ophthalmopathy.

This clonotype was observed many times. This chain connects TRBV7-2 to TRBJ2-2, with D tentatively TRBD1 (6 bases). CDR3 length equals 14 residues. The ends were cut back, 2 bases at V and 3 bases at J, with 7 bases in the middle. Germline lookup yields CDR1 SGHTA and CDR2 FQGNSA. CDR3 bases: TGTGCCAGCAGCTTAAGGGGGTACACCGGGGAGCTGTTTTTT. This gives the protein CASSLRGYTGELFF.

On this clonotype: This may come from a read error, since a much larger clone is one base off. The chain is built from TRBV20-1 and TRBJ2-5, with D maybe TRBD1 (6 bases). CDR1 is DFQATT and CDR2 is SNEGSKA in the germline V gene (reference sequence). Trimming shortened V by 3 bases and J by 5 bases, and 16 bases separated the two germline ends. The CDR3 runs to 14 residues. The CDR3 spells CSASRQGSGETQYF. CDR3 DNA: TGCAGTGCTAGCCGGCAGGGGAGTGGGGAGACCCAGTACTTC.

The J gene is TRBJ1-5, the V gene TRBV4-1, with 10 bases matching TRBD1. CDR1 is MGHRA, CDR2 YSYEKL, per germline. V lost 1 base and J lost 7; bases outside the gene matches: 10. This CDR3 comprises 17 residues. The CDR3 coding sequence is TGCGCCAGCAGCCAAGGGCGCGGGACAGGGGTTCGGCAGCCCCAGCATTTT. It yields the protein CASSQGRGTGVRQPQHF.

The chain carries TRBV29-1 and TRBJ1-1, with D possibly being TRBD1 (6 bases). The V gene's germline CDR1 is SQVTM and CDR2 ANQGSEA. V was pared by 6 bases and J by 1 base, with 18 bases between. CDR3 length equals 15 residues. The CDR3 reads CSVLDTGYSNTEAFF. The CDR3 DNA reads TGCAGCGTCTTAGACACAGGGTATTCGAACACTGAAGCTTTCTTT.

This clonotype was recorded many times. V and J are TRBV4-1 and TRBJ1-1; the D gene is possibly TRBD1 (6 bases). The CDR3 has 15 residues. Per the germline V gene, CDR1 is MGHRA and CDR2 is YSYEKL. V dropped 4 bases and J dropped 0 bases, with 12 bases sitting between them. Here the CDR3 DNA reads TGCGCCAGCAGCCCCTTTTACAGGGTGAACACTGAAGCTTTCTTT. As protein: CASSPFYRVNTEAFF.

The rearrangement joins TRBV6-5 to TRBJ2-5; TRBD2 aligns across 9 bases. Germline V gene data show CDR1 as MNHEY and CDR2 as SVGAGI. The CDR3 runs to 17 residues. The V gene end was trimmed by 3 bases and the J gene end by 3 bases; junction bases not matched to a gene: 11. This CDR3 reads CASSYSAETSGEETQYF. DNA of the CDR3: TGTGCCAGCAGTTATAGTGCTGAGACTAGCGGTGAAGAGACCCAGTACTTC.

This clonotype turned up a few times. The rearrangement uses TRBV18 and TRBJ1-4; tentatively, D is TRBD1 (6 bases). Trimming shortened V by 5 bases and J by 2 bases, and 15 bases separated the two germline ends. This CDR3 has 16 residues. Germline assignment: CDR1 KGHSH and CDR2 LQKENI. The CDR3 here is CASSTSTGFTNEKLFF. In DNA, the CDR3 is TGTGCCAGCTCAACCTCGACAGGTTTTACTAATGAAAAACTGTTTTTT.

As for this clonotype: This clone may be a read error of a much larger clone one base away. The chain has TRBV2 and TRBJ2-3; D is perhaps TRBD2 (6 bases). The CDR3 length is 15 residues. Germline V gene sequence: CDR1 SNHLY, CDR2 FYNNEI. Trimming took 2 bases from V and 0 from J, leaving 9 bases between them. CDR3 in DNA: TGTGCCAGCAGTGAACAGCGGGCTAGCACAGATACGCAGTATTTT. As protein: CASSEQRASTDTQYF.

The sample holds a few counts of this clonotype. This sequence joins TRBV9 and TRBJ1-4; D is unclear. The V end was cut by 0 bases, the J end by 7 bases, with 13 bases between. Per germline, CDR1 SGDLS and CDR2 YYNGEE. There are 15 residues in the CDR3. CDR3 nucleotide sequence: TGTGCCAGCAGCGTAGCTGGGTGGAGTGGTGAAAAACTGTTTTTT. Its translation: CASSVAGWSGEKLFF.

The chain joins TRBV6-2 or TRBV6-3 to TRBJ2-7; D possibly corresponds to TRBD2 (5 bases). The J call may be in error: the DNA end matches TRBJ2-1 better. CDR1 MNHEY and CDR2 SVGEGT come from the germline V gene. The CDR3 runs to 15 residues. The chain's CDR3 is CASRINSGSWREQFF. The CDR3 coding sequence is TGTGCCAGCAGAATAAACAGTGGGAGCTGGCGTGAGCAGTTCTTC.

There are a few counts of this clonotype. This chain connects TRBV7-8 to TRBJ1-2; TRBD1 matches at 7 bases. CDR1 and CDR2 (germline): SGHVS, FQNEAQ. The CDR3 totals 14 residues. J was trimmed by 5 bases and V by 5 bases; bases with no gene match: 8. CDR3 residues: CASSPLDRSYGYTF. CDR3 nucleotides: TGTGCCAGCAGCCCCCTGGACAGGTCGTATGGCTACACCTTC.

The rearrangement joins TRBV18 to TRBJ1-4, with D hard to call. The V end was cut by 6 bases, the J end by 7 bases, with 15 bases between. The CDR3 spans 14 residues. In germline, CDR1 is KGHSH, CDR2 LQKENI. The CDR3, as DNA: TGTGCCAGCTCTACCCCGGCAGTAGCTGAAAAACTGTTTTTT. Translating it yields CASSTPAVAEKLFF.

The CDR3 coding sequence is TGCGCCAGCAGCTTGGTGCCCGACAGGGCTGGGGCCAACGTCCTGACTTTC. Its translation is CASSLVPDRAGANVLTF. This rearrangement joins TRBV5-1 to TRBJ2-6; TRBD1 aligns across 7 bases. CDR3 size: 17 residues. V was clipped by 0 bases and J by 2 bases; unmatched bases: 5. Germline-derived CDR1 and CDR2 are SGHRS and YFSETQ.

This chain connects TRBV27 to TRBJ1-1; D unresolved. CDR3 length: 15 amino acids. V was clipped by 7 bases and J by 1 base, with 16 bases between them. Germline values: CDR1 MNHEY, CDR2 SMNVEV (reference sequence). This chain's CDR3 is CASTSLRAWNTEAFF. For the CDR3, the DNA is TGTGCCAGCACTTCTCTTCGGGCCTGGAACACTGAAGCTTTCTTT.

CDR3 sequence: CSVVGTVGYTF. The CDR3 DNA is TGCAGCGTTGTGGGGACAGTTGGCTACACCTTC. The genes are TRBV29-1 and TRBJ1-2; 7 nucleotides agree with TRBD1. Trimming took 4 bases from V and 7 from J; bases not matched to a gene: 3. Germline values: CDR1 SQVTM, CDR2 ANQGSEA. CDR3 size: 11 residues.

This clonotype was picked up many times. The rearrangement uses TRBV11-2 and TRBJ2-1, with D tentatively TRBD2 (6 bases). CDR3 size: 16 residues. Per germline, CDR1 SGHAT and CDR2 FQNNGV. Trimming left V 7 bases short and J 2 bases short, with 18 bases between. The CDR3 bases are TGTGCCAGCATCTTGGGGCGGATAGCGGCCTACAATGAGCAGTTCTTC. Amino acids: CASILGRIAAYNEQFF.

This clonotype was detected ten times or more. This chain links TRBV27 with TRBJ1-1; D not certain. Trimming removed 8 bases at V and 6 bases at J, with 16 bases between. The CDR3 spans 13 residues. Germline CDR1 is MNHEY and CDR2 is SMNVEV (reference sequence). As DNA, the CDR3 is TGTGCCAGCCGCCGGACGGACGTCTCTGAAGCTTTCTTT. This encodes CASRRTDVSEAFF.

At least ten counts were recorded for this clonotype. The chain couples TRBV20-1 to TRBJ1-5, with 9 nucleotides matching TRBD1. Per the germline V gene, CDR1 is DFQATT and CDR2 is SNEGSKA (reference sequence). Unmatched junction bases numbered 14, after V lost 2 bases and J lost 6 bases. The CDR3 is made up of 17 amino acids. In nucleotides, the CDR3 is TGCAGTGCTAGATCGATAACCGGGACAGGGCTTAGTCAGCCCCAGCATTTT. This codes for CSARSITGTGLSQPQHF.

This clonotype was observed a handful of times. The CDR3 nucleotides read TGTGCCAGCTTGGAACAGGAACACTCCTACAATGAGCAGTTCTTC. Amino acid sequence: CASLEQEHSYNEQFF. The J gene is TRBJ2-1, the V gene TRBV6-1; tentative D call: TRBD1 (5 bases). Germline V gene lookup returns CDR1 MNHNS and CDR2 SASEGT. CDR3 length equals 15 residues. Trimming took 8 bases from V and 0 from J, leaving 14 bases between them.

This clonotype has at least ten counts. The V call is TRBV12-3 or TRBV12-4, the J call TRBJ2-3, with D unclear. There are 15 residues in the CDR3. The germline V and J ends were trimmed by 6 bases and 0 bases, with 13 bases remaining between them. In DNA, the CDR3 is TGTGCCAGCAGAATATCACCCCACAGCACAGATACGCAGTATTTT. It is translated as CASRISPHSTDTQYF.

This clonotype was picked up many times. This chain uses TRBV7-8 with TRBJ2-1; a weak D match, TRBD2 (5 bases). V was cut by 2 bases and J by 7 bases, with 18 bases left in between. CDR3 length: 16 residues. Per germline, CDR1 SGHVS and CDR2 FQNEAQ. In DNA form, the CDR3 reads TGTGCCAGCAGCTTATGGGATGTTCGGACTCGGAATGAGCAGTTCTTC. Translated, it gives CASSLWDVRTRNEQFF.

A few counts support this clonotype. This chain joins TRBV5-5 and TRBJ2-1, with 9 bases aligning to TRBD1. V lost 2 bases, J lost 7 bases, and 22 bases stayed unmatched. The CDR3 runs 20 residues. The germline V gene encodes CDR1 SGHKS and CDR2 YYEKEE (reference sequence). Here the CDR3 DNA reads TGTGCCAGCAGCTTTGGACGACCCCAACCGGGACAGGGAAACGGGAATGAGCAGTTCTTC. It specifies CASSFGRPQPGQGNGNEQFF.

This clonotype occurred many times. The CDR3 DNA sequence: TGCAGTGCCGGGACTAGCGGGGGAAAAGAGACCCAGTACTTC. This codes for CSAGTSGGKETQYF. This chain uses TRBV20-1 with TRBJ2-5; TRBD2 aligns across 14 bases. J lost 3 bases, V lost 6 bases, and 3 bases had no gene match. The CDR3 runs 14 residues. CDR1 and CDR2 (germline): DFQATT, SNEGSKA (reference sequence).

This clonotype was detected many times. The CDR3 loop reads CASSVGGDHSYEQYF. The DNA for the CDR3 is TGTGCCAGCAGCGTAGGAGGGGACCACTCCTACGAGCAGTACTTC. The V and J genes are TRBV9 and TRBJ2-7, with D perhaps assigned TRBD1 or TRBD2 (5 bases each). CDR1 and CDR2 from the germline V gene are SGDLS and YYNGEE. V was shortened by 0 bases and J by 0 bases, with 10 bases between the two germline ends. The CDR3 loop spans 15 amino acids.

The chain recombines TRBV29-1 with TRBJ2-2; the D gene could be TRBD1 or TRBD2 (6 bases each). CDR3 length equals 16 residues. Germline V gene data show CDR1 as SQVTM and CDR2 as ANQGSEA. In DNA form, the CDR3 reads TGCAGTTCATCCTGGGGGGCGGGGACGAACACCGGGGAGCTGTTTTTT. Translated: CSSSWGAGTNTGELFF.

This clonotype has a handful of counts. The rearrangement uses TRBV6-1 and TRBJ1-2; no definite D call. Germline CDR1 reads MNHNS; CDR2 reads SASEGT. V lost 8 bases, J lost 2 bases, and 6 bases lay in between. The CDR3 is made up of 11 amino acids. This chain's CDR3 is CASYENYGYTF. In DNA form, the CDR3 reads TGTGCCAGCTATGAAAACTATGGCTACACCTTC.

The sample holds a few counts of this clonotype. The V call is TRBV2, the J call TRBJ2-2; 7 nucleotides align to TRBD1. The germline V gene encodes CDR1 SNHLY and CDR2 FYNNEI. CDR3 length equals 16 residues. V lost 4 bases and J lost 2; bases outside the gene matches: 7. CDR3 sequence reads: CASSGRGPDNTGELFF. The CDR3 DNA reads as TGTGCCAGCAGTGGAAGGGGGCCAGACAACACCGGGGAGCTGTTTTTT. Drawing the rest from reference TRBV2 and TRBJ2-2, the complete variable domain is EPEVTQTPSHQVTQMGQEVILRCVPISNHLYFYWYRQILGQKVEFLVSFYNNEISEKSEIFDDQFSVERPDGSNFTLKIRSTKLEDSAMYFCASSGRGPDNTGELFFGEGSRLTVL.

The genes are TRBV10-3 and TRBJ1-2; TRBD1 might be the D (6 bases). This CDR3 comprises 15 residues. Germline CDR1 and CDR2: ENHRY and SYGVKD. Trimming shortened V by 2 bases and J by 3 bases, and 13 bases separated the two germline ends. The CDR3, as DNA: TGTGCCATCAGTGAGCCATTGACAGGCCACTATGGCTACACCTTC. Amino acid sequence: CAISEPLTGHYGYTF.